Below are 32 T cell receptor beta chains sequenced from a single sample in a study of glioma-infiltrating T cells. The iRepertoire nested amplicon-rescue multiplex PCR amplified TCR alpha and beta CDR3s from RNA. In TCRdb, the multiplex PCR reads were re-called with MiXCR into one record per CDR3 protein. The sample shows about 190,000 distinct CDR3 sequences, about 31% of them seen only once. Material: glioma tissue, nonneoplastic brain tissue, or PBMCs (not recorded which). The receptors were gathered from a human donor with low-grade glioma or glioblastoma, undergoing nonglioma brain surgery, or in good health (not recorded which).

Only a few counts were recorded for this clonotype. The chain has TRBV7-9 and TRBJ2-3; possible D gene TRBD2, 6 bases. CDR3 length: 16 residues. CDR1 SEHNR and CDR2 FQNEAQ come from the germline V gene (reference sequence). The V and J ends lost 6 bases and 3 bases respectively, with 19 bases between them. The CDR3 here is CASSKNEAGLTDTQYF. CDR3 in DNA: TGTGCCAGCAGTAAAAACGAGGCGGGATTGACAGATACGCAGTATTTT.

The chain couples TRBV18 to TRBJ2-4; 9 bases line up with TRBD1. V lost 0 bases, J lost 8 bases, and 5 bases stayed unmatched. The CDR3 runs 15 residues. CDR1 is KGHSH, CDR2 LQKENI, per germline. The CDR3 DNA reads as TGTGCCAGCTCACCACCCGGGACAGGGAGTGACATTCAGTACTTC. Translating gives CASSPPGTGSDIQYF.

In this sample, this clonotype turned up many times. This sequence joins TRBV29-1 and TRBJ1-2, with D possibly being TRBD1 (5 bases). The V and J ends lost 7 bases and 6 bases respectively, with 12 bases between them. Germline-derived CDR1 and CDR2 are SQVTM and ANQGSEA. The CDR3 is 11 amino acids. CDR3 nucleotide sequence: TGCAGCGGGGGCGGGGGAAATGGCTACACCTTC. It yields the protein CSGGGGNGYTF.

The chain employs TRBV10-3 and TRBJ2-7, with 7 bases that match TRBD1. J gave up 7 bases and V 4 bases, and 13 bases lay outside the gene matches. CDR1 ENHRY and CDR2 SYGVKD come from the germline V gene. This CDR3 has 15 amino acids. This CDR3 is CAISGPRQGDDEQYF. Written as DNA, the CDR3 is TGTGCCATCAGTGGCCCCCGCCAGGGGGATGATGAGCAGTACTTC.

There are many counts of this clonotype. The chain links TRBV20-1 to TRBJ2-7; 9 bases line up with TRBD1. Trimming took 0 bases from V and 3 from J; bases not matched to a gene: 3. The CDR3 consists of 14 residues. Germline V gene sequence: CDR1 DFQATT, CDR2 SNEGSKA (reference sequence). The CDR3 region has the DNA TGCAGTGCTAGAGATACAGGGGGCAGCTACGAGCAGTACTTC. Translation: CSARDTGGSYEQYF.

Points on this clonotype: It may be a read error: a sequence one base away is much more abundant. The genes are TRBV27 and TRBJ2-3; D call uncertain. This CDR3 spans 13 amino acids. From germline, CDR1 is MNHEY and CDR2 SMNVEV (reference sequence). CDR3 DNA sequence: TGTGCCAGCAGTTTAGAGGAAACAGATACGAAGTATTTT. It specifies CASSLEETDTKYF.

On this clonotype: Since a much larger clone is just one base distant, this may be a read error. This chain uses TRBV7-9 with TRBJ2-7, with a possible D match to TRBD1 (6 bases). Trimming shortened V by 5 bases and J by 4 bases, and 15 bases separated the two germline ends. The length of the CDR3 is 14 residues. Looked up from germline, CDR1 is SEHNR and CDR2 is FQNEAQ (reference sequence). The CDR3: CASSLDSSLYEQYF. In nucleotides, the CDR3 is TGTGCCAGCAGCCTGGACAGCTCTTTATACGAGCAGTACTTC.

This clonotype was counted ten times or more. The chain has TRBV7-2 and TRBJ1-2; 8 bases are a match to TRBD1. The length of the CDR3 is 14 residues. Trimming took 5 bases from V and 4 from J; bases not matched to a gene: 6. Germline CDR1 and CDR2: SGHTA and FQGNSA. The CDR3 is CASSPQTGAYGYTF. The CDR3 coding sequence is TGTGCCAGCAGCCCTCAGACAGGGGCCTATGGCTACACCTTC.

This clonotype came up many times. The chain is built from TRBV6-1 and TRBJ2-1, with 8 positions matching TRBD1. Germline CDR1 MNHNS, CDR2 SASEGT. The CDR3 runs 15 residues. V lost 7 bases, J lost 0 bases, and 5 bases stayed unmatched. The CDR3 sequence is CASTKDRGSYNEQFF. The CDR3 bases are TGTGCCAGCACAAAAGACAGGGGCTCCTACAATGAGCAGTTCTTC.

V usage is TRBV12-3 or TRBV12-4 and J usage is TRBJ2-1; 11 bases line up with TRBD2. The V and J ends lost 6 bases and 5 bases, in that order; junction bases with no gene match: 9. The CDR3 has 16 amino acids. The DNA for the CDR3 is TGTGCCAGCAGGGGGTCTAGCGGGAGGACCGACAATGAGCAGTTCTTC. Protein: CASRGSSGRTDNEQFF.

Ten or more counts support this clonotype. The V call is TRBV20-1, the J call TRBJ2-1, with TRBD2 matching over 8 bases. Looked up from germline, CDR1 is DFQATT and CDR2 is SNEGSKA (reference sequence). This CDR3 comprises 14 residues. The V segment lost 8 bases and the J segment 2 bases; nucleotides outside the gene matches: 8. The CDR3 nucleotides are TGCAGTCCCGGGGGGGGGAGGGCCTACAATGAGCAGTTCTTC. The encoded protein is CSPGGGRAYNEQFF.

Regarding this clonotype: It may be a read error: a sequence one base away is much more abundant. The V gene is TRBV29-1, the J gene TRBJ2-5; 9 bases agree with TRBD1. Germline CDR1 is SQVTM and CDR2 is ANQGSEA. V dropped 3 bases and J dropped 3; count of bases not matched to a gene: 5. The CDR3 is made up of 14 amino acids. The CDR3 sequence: CSVDLDRGEETQYF. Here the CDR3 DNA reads TGCAGCGTTGACCTGGACAGGGGCGAAGAGACCCAGTACTTC. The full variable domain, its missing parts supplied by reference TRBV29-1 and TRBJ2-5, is SAVISQKPSRDICQRGTSLTIQCQVDSQVTMMFWYRQQPGQSLTLIATANQGSEATYESGFVIDKFPISRPNLTFSTLTVSNMSPEDSSIYLCSVDLDRGEETQYFGPGTRLLVL.

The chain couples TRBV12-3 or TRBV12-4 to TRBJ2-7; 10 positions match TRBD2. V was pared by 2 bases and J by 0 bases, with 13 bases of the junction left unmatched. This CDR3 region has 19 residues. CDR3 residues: CASSLSFGLAAGISYEQYF. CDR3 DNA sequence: TGTGCCAGCAGTTTATCCTTCGGACTAGCGGCAGGTATCTCCTACGAGCAGTACTTC.

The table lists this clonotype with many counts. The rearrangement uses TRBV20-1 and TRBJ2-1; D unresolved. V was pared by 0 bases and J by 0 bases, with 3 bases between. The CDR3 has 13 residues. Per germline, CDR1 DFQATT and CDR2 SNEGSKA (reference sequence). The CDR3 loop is CSARETSYNEQFF. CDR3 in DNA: TGCAGTGCTAGAGAGACCTCCTACAATGAGCAGTTCTTC.

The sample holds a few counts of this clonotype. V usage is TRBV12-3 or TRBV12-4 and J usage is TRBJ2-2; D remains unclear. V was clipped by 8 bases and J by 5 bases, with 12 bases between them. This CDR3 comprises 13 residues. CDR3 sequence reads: CASSETLTGELFF. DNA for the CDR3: TGTGCCAGCTCAGAGACTTTAACCGGGGAGCTGTTTTTT.

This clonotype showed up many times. CDR3 loop: CASSYRPPPRAGELFF. The CDR3 DNA is TGTGCCAGCAGTTACCGTCCACCCCCGCGGGCCGGGGAGCTGTTTTTT. The chain carries TRBV6-6 and TRBJ2-2; a possible D gene is TRBD2 (5 bases). The CDR3 length is 16 residues. Trimming pared 2 bases from V and 6 bases from J, leaving 16 bases between. Germline V gene sequence: CDR1 MNHNY, CDR2 SVGAGI (reference sequence).

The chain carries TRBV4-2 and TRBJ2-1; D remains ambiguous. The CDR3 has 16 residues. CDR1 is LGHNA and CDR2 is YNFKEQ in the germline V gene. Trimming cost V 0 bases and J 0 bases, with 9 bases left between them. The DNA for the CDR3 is TGTGCCAGCAGCCAAGAACCAGCAGGCTCCTACAATGAGCAGTTCTTC. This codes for CASSQEPAGSYNEQFF.

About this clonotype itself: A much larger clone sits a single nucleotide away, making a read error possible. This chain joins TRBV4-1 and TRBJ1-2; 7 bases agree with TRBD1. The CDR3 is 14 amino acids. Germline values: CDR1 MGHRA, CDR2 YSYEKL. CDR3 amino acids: CAGSIRTGFYGYTF. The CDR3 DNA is TGCGCCGGCAGCATCCGGACAGGATTCTATGGCTACACCTTC.

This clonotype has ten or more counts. In DNA form, the CDR3 reads TGTGCCAGCAGTTTTAGTGCGACCCAGTACTTC. Its translation is CASSFSATQYF. The chain employs TRBV12-3 or TRBV12-4 and TRBJ2-5; D unresolved. This CDR3 has 11 amino acids. Trimming took off 3 bases at V and 7 bases at J, with 6 bases between the two ends.

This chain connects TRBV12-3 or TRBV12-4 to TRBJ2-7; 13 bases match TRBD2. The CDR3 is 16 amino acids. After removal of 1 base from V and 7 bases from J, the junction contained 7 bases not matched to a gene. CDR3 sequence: CASSLGLAGGGNEQYF. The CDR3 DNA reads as TGTGCCAGCAGTTTAGGACTAGCGGGAGGAGGTAATGAGCAGTACTTC.

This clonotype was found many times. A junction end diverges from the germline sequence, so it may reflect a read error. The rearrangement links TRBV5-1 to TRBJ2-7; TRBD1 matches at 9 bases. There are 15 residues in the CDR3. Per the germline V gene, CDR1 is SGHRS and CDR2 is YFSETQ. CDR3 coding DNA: TGTGCCAGCAGTTCAACCGGGACAGGGCTTTACGAGCAGTACTTC. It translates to CASSSTGTGLYEQYF.

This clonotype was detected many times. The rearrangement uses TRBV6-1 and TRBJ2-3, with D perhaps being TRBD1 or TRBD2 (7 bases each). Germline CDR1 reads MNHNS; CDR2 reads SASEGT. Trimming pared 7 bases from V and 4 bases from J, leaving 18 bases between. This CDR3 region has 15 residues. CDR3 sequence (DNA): TGTGCCAGCACTCCCAGGGGGGAGGGCCCAGATACGCAGTATTTT. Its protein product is CASTPRGEGPDTQYF.

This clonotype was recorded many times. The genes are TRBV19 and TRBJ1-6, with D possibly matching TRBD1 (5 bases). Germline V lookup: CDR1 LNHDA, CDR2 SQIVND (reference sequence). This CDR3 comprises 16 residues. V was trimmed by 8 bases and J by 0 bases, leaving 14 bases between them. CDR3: CASSDRQSSYNSPLHF. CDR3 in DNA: TGTGCCAGTTCAGACCGACAGAGCTCCTATAATTCACCCCTCCACTTT. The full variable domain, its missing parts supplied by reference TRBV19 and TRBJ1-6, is DGGITQSPKYLFRKEGQNVTLSCEQNLNHDAMYWYRQDPGQGLRLIYYSQIVNDFQKGDIAEGYSVSREKKESFPLTVTSAQKNPTAFYLCASSDRQSSYNSPLHFGNGTRLTVT.

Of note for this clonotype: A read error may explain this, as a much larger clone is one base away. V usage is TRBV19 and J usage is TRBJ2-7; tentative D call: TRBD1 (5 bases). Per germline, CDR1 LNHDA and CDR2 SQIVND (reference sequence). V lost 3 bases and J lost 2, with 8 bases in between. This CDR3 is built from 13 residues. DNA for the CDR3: TGTGCCAGTAGTATCCTGGACACCTACGAGCAGTACTTC. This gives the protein CASSILDTYEQYF.

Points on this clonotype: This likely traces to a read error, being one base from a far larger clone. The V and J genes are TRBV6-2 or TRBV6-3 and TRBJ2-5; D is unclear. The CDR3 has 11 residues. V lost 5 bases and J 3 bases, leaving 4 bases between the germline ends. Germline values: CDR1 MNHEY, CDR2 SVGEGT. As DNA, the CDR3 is TGTGCCAGCAGTATAGAAGAGACCCAGTACTTC. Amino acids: CASSIEETQYF.

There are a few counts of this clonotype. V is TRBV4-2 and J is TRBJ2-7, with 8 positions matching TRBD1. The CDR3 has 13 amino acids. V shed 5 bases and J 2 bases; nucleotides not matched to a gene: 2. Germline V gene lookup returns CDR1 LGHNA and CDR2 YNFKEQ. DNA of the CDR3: TGTGCCAGCAGCACGACAGGGGCCTACGAGCAGTACTTC. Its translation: CASSTTGAYEQYF.

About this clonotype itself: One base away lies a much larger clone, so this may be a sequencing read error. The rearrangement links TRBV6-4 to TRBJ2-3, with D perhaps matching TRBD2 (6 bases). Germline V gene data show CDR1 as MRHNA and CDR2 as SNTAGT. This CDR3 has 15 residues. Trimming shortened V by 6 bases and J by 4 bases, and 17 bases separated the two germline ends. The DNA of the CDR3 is TGTGCCAGCAGAGTGACAGAACCTAGCGCAGATACGCAGTATTTT. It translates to CASRVTEPSADTQYF.

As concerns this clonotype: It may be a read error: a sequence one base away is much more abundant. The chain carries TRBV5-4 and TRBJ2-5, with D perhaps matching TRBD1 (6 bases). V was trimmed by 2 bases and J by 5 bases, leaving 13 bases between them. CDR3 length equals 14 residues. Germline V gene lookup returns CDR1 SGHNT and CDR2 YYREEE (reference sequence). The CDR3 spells CASSFRTAAETQYF. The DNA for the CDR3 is TGTGCCAGCAGCTTTCGGACAGCCGCTGAGACCCAGTACTTC.

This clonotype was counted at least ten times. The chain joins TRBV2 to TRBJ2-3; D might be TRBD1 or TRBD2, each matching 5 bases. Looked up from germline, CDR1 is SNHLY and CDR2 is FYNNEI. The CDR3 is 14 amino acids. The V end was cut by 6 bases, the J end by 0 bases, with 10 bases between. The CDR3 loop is CASSRDGSTDTQYF. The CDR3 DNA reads TGTGCCAGCAGCAGGGACGGTAGCACAGATACGCAGTATTTT.

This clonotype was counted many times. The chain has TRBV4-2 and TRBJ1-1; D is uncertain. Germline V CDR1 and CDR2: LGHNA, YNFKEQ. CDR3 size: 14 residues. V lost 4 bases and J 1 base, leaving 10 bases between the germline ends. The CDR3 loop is CASSRDGKNTEAFF. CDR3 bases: TGTGCCAGCAGCCGAGACGGAAAGAACACTGAAGCTTTCTTT.

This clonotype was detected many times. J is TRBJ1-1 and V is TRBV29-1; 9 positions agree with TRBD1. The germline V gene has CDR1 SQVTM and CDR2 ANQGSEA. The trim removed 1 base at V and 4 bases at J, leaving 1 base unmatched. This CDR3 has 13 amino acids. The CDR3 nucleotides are TGCAGCGTTGAAGGACAGGGGGGCACTGAAGCTTTCTTT. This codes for CSVEGQGGTEAFF.

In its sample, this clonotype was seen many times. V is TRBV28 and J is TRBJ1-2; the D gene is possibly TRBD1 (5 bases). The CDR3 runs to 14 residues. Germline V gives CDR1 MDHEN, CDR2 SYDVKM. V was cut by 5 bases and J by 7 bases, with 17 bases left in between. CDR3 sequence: CASSIERGPLGYTF. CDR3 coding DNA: TGTGCCAGCAGTATCGAGAGGGGTCCCCTTGGCTACACCTTC.